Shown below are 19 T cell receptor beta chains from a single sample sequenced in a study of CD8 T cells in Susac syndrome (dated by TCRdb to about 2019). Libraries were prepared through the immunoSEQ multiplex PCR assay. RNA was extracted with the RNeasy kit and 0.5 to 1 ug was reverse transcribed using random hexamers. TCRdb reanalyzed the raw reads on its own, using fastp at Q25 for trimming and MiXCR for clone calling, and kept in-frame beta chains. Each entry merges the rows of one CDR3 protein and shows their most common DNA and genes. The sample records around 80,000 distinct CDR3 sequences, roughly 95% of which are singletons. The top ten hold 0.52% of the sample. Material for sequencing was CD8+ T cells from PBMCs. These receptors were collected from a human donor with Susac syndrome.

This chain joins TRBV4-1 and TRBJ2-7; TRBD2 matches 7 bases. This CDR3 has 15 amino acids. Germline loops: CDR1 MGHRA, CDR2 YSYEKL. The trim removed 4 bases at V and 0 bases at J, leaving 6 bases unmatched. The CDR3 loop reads CASSPSRGVSYEQYF. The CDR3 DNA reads TGCGCCAGCAGCCCGTCCCGGGGGGTCTCCTACGAGCAGTACTTC.

CDR3 amino acids: CASSLALTGPVYEQYF. The CDR3 DNA is TGCGCCAGCAGCTTGGCTCTAACGGGCCCCGTCTACGAGCAGTACTTC. The chain couples TRBV5-1 to TRBJ2-7; D remains unclear. This CDR3 region has 16 residues. The V gene lost 0 bases and the J gene lost 3 bases, with 16 bases spanning the gap. Germline V gives CDR1 SGHRS, CDR2 YFSETQ.

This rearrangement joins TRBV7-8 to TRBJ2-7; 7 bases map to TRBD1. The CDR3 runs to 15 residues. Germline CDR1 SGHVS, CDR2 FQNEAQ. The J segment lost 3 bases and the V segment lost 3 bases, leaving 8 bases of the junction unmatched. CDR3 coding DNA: TGTGCCAGCAGCTTCCGGACAGGACCCAACTACGAGCAGTACTTC. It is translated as CASSFRTGPNYEQYF.

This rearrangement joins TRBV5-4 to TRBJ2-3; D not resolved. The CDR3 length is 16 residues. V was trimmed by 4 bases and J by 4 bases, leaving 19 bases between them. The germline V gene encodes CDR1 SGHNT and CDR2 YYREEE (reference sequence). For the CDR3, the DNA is TGTGCCAGCAGCCAACCCCCCGGAATGGCGGCAGATACGCAGTATTTT. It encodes CASSQPPGMAADTQYF.

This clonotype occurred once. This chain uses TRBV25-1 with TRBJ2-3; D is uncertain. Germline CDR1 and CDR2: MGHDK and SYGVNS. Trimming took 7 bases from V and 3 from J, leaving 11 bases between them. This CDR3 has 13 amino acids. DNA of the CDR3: TGTGCCAGCACAAGTTTGAGGACAGATACGCAGTATTTT. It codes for CASTSLRTDTQYF.

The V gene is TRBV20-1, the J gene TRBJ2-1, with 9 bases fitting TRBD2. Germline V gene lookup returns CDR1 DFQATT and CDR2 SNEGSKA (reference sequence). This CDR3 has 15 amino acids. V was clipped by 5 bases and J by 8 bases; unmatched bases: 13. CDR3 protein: CSARSSGAATDEQFF. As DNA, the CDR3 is TGCAGTGCTCGATCTAGCGGGGCCGCCACGGATGAGCAGTTCTTC.

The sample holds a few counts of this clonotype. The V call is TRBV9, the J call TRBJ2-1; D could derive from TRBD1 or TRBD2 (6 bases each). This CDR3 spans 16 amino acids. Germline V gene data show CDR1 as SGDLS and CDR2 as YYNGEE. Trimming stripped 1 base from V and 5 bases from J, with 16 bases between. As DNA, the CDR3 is TGTGCCAGCAGCGTACGGCGGGCGGGACAAAACAATGAGCAGTTCTTC. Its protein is CASSVRRAGQNNEQFF.

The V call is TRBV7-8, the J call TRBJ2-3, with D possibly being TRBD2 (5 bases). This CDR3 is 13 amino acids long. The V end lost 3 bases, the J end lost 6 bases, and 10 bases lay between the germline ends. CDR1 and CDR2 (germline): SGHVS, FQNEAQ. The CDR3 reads CASSLRGGDTQYF. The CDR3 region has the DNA TGTGCCAGCAGCTTGAGAGGCGGGGATACGCAGTATTTT.

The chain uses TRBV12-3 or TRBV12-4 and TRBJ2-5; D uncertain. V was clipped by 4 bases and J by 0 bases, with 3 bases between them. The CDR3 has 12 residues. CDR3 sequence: CASSSHQETQYF. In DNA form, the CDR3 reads TGTGCCAGCAGTTCACACCAAGAGACCCAGTACTTC.

The CDR3 loop is CATSPLGQGSYNEQFF. CDR3 sequence (DNA): TGTGCCACCAGCCCCCTCGGGCAGGGGTCCTACAATGAGCAGTTCTTC. The genes are TRBV15 and TRBJ2-1; TRBD1 might be the D (6 bases). Per the germline V gene, CDR1 is LNHNV and CDR2 is YYDKDF (reference sequence). There are 16 residues in the CDR3. Trimming took off 5 bases at V and 1 base at J, with 15 bases between the two ends.

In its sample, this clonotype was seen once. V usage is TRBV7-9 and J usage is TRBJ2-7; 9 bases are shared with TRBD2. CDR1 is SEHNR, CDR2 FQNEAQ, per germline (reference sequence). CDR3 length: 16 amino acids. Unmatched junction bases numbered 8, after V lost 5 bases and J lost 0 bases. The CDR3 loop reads CASSDLAGKSSYEQYF. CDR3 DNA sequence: TGTGCCAGCAGCGACCTAGCGGGGAAGAGCTCCTACGAGCAGTACTTC.

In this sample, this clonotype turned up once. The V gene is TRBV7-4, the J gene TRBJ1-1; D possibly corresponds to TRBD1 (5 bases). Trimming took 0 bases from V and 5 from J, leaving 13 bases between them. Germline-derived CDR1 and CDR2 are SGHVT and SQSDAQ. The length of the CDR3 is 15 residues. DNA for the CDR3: TGTGCCAGCAGCTTAGCTGGGGGGATGGAGACTGAAGCTTTCTTT. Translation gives CASSLAGGMETEAFF.

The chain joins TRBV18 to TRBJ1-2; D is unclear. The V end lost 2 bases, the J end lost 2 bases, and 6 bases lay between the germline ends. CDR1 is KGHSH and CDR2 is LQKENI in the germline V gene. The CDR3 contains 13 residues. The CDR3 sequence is CASSPAGNYGYTF. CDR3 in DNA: TGTGCCAGCTCACCAGCTGGGAACTATGGCTACACCTTC.

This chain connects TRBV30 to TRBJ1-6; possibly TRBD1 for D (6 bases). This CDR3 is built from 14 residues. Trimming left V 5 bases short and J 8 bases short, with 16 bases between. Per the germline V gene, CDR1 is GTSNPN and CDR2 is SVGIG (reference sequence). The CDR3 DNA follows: TGTGCCTGGTCGTACCACAGGGAAGATTCACCCCTCCACTTT. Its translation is CAWSYHREDSPLHF.

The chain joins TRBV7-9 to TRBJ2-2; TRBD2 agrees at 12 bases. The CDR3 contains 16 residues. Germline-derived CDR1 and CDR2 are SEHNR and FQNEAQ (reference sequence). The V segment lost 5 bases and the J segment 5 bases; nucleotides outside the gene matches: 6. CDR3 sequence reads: CASSPRLAGETGELFF. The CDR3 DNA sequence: TGTGCCAGCAGCCCACGACTAGCGGGGGAGACCGGGGAGCTGTTTTTT.

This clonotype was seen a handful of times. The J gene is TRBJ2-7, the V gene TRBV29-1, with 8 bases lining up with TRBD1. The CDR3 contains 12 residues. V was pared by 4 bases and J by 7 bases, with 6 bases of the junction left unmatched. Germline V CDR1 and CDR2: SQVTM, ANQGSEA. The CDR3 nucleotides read TGCAGCGTTGCCCGGGACAGGCAGGAGCAGTACTTC. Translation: CSVARDRQEQYF.

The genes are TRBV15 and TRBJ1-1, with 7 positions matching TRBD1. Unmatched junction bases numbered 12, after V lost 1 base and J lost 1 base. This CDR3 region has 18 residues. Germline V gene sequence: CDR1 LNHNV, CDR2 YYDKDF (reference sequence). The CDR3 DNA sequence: TGTGCCACCAGCAGAGGCGCAACAGGGGTTAACCCGAACACTGAAGCTTTCTTT. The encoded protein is CATSRGATGVNPNTEAFF.

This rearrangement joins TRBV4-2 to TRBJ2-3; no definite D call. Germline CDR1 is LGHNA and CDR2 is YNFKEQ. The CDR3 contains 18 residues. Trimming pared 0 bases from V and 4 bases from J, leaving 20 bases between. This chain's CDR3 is CASSQDLRPETVPDTQYF. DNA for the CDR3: TGTGCCAGCAGCCAAGATCTAAGGCCAGAGACGGTCCCAGATACGCAGTATTTT.

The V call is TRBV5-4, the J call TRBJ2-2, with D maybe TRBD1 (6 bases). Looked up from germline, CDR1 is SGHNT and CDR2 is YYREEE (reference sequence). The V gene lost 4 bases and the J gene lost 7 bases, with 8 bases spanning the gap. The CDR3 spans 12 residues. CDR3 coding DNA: TGTGCCAGCAGCGAGGACAGCGGGGAGCTGTTTTTT. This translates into CASSEDSGELFF.